Below, 26 T cell receptor beta chains from the same sample are listed, as sequenced in a study of cytomegalovirus exposure and HLA in healthy donors. Primers included in the PCR were 60 Vbeta and 13 Jbeta primers. Only in-frame clones appear in the TCRdb table, and some are missing; sequencing was by immunoSEQ multiplex PCR. The sample records 200,000 to 250,000 clones, over 75% being singletons. The sequencing input was PBMCs. These receptors came from a young man in good health and CMV-seronegative.

The rearrangement uses TRBV14 and TRBJ1-2; 9 bases line up with TRBD1. Germline trimming cut 0 bases from V and 7 bases from J; bases unmatched to any gene: 6. In germline, CDR1 is SGHDN, CDR2 FVKESK. CDR3 length: 15 residues. Here the CDR3 DNA reads TGTGCCAGCAGCCAAGATTGGACAGGGGAAGGTGGCTACACCTTC. Its protein is CASSQDWTGEGGYTF.

The J gene is TRBJ2-7, the V gene TRBV9, with 10 bases lining up with TRBD2. In germline, CDR1 is SGDLS, CDR2 YYNGEE. The CDR3 totals 13 residues. Trimming at V came to 3 bases and at J to 7 bases, leaving 4 bases not matched to a gene. For the CDR3, the DNA is TGTGCCAGCAGCGCGGGGACTAGCGCGGAGCAGTACTTC. It encodes CASSAGTSAEQYF.

This rearrangement joins TRBV19 to TRBJ1-1, with 9 bases matching TRBD1. The V gene end was trimmed by 8 bases and the J gene end by 5 bases; junction bases not matched to a gene: 15. CDR3 length: 16 residues. Germline CDR1 and CDR2: LNHDA and SQIVND (reference sequence). CDR3 in amino acids: CASGQGILGIPTEAFF. The CDR3 DNA reads as TGTGCCAGTGGACAGGGGATTCTAGGAATCCCTACTGAAGCTTTCTTT.

The CDR3 sequence: CASTGTSGSTDTQYF. The CDR3 DNA follows: TGTGCCAGCACCGGGACTAGCGGAAGCACAGATACGCAGTATTTT. The rearrangement links TRBV6-1 to TRBJ2-3; TRBD2 matches at 11 bases. CDR1 and CDR2 (germline): MNHNS, SASEGT. The CDR3 consists of 15 residues. Losses at the gene ends were 7 bases for V and 0 bases for J; bases not matched to a gene: 3.

V and J are TRBV11-1 and TRBJ2-3, with 10 bases identical to TRBD1. Germline assignment: CDR1 SGHAT and CDR2 FQDESV (reference sequence). The CDR3 sequence is 18 residues long. After removal of 5 bases from V and 2 bases from J, the junction contained 13 bases not matched to a gene. CDR3 coding DNA: TGTGCCAGCAGCCTCCGACAGGGGGCCATCACATTCACAGATACGCAGTATTTT. It yields the protein CASSLRQGAITFTDTQYF. The whole variable domain, remainder taken from reference TRBV11-1 and TRBJ2-3, is EAEVAQSPRYKITEKSQAVAFWCDPISGHATLYWYRQILGQGPELLVQFQDESVVDDSQLPKDRFSAERLKGVDSTLKIQPAELGDSAMYLCASSLRQGAITFTDTQYFGPGTRLTVL.

The table lists this clone with a few counts. V and J are TRBV28 and TRBJ2-1; possible D gene TRBD1, 6 bases. The V and J ends lost 5 bases and 4 bases respectively, with 21 bases between them. This CDR3 has 17 residues. CDR1 and CDR2 (germline): MDHEN, SYDVKM. The CDR3 loop is CASSPHLSNRAYNEQFF. For the CDR3, the DNA is TGTGCCAGCAGTCCGCACCTATCCAACAGGGCTTACAATGAGCAGTTCTTC.

The rearrangement uses TRBV27 and TRBJ2-3; a weak D match, TRBD1 (5 bases). This CDR3 spans 14 amino acids. Germline assignment: CDR1 MNHEY and CDR2 SMNVEV (reference sequence). V was pared by 5 bases and J by 5 bases, with 14 bases between. CDR3 nucleotides: TGTGCCAGCAGTCTGAATCAGGGTGAAGATACGCAGTATTTT. It translates to CASSLNQGEDTQYF.

This clone was counted once. The chain is built from TRBV18 and TRBJ2-5; tentatively, D is TRBD1 (6 bases). The germline CDR1 and CDR2 sequences are KGHSH and LQKENI. This CDR3 is 14 amino acids long. Trimming removed 3 bases from V and 4 bases from J, with 12 bases in between. As DNA, the CDR3 is TGTGCCAGCTCACCGCAGGGGATGGGAGAGACCCAGTACTTC. Translated, it gives CASSPQGMGETQYF. The full variable domain, rest sourced from reference TRBV18 and TRBJ2-5, is NAGVMQNPRHLVRRRGQEARLRCSPMKGHSHVYWYRQLPEEGLKFMVYLQKENIIDESGMPKERFSAEFPKEGPSILRIQQVVRGDSAAYFCASSPQGMGETQYFGPGTRLLVL.

The rearrangement uses TRBV9 and TRBJ2-5, with D maybe TRBD1 (6 bases). The CDR3 is made up of 15 amino acids. Germline CDR1 and CDR2: SGDLS and YYNGEE. The V and J ends lost 3 bases and 4 bases respectively, with 16 bases between them. This CDR3 reads CASSALQGMGETQYF. The CDR3 DNA reads TGTGCCAGCAGCGCCCTACAGGGAATGGGAGAGACCCAGTACTTC. Supplemented by reference TRBV9 and TRBJ2-5, the full variable domain reads DSGVTQTPKHLITATGQRVTLRCSPRSGDLSVYWYQQSLDQGLQFLIQYYNGEERAKGNILERFSAQQFPDLHSELNLSSLELGDSALYFCASSALQGMGETQYFGPGTRLLVL.

The chain carries TRBV13 and TRBJ2-5; D is ambiguous. The CDR3 spans 13 residues. Germline V gene sequence: CDR1 PRHDT, CDR2 FYEKMQ (reference sequence). V was trimmed by 5 bases and J by 2 bases, leaving 9 bases between them. CDR3 sequence (DNA): TGTGCCAGCAGCCCGCGGCAGCAAGAGACCCAGTACTTC. Its translation is CASSPRQQETQYF.

The chain uses TRBV4-3 and TRBJ1-1; TRBD1 might be the D (5 bases). CDR1 is LGHNA, CDR2 YSLEER, per germline. The CDR3 contains 16 residues. The V end lost 4 bases, the J end lost 6 bases, and 21 bases lay between the germline ends. CDR3 bases: TGCGCCAGCAGCCGCCTAAGGAGGGGCCCTTTGTCTGAAGCTTTCTTT. As protein: CASSRLRRGPLSEAFF.

This clone has a single count. CDR3 region: CSVEVGTGPEQFF. The CDR3 bases are TGCAGCGTTGAAGTGGGGACAGGGCCTGAGCAGTTCTTC. This chain links TRBV29-1 with TRBJ2-1; 9 bases agree with TRBD1. Germline V gives CDR1 SQVTM, CDR2 ANQGSEA. The CDR3 runs to 13 residues. Germline trimming cut 1 base from V and 9 bases from J; bases unmatched to any gene: 4.

Points on this clone: The junction and the germline gene differ at one end; a read error may be behind it. The rearrangement links TRBV5-6 to TRBJ2-7, with 10 bases identical to TRBD2. CDR3 size: 13 residues. Germline loops: CDR1 SGHDT, CDR2 YYEEEE. CDR3 sequence: CASSRISLAGYHF. The DNA of the CDR3 is TGTGCCAGCAGCCGAATTTCACTAGCGGGGTATCACTTC. The entire variable domain, with the rest obtained from reference TRBV5-6 and TRBJ2-7, is as follows: DAGVTQSPTHLIKTRGQQVTLRCSPKSGHDTVSWYQQALGQGPQFIFQYYEEEERQRGNFPDRFSGHQFPNYSSELNVNALLLGDSALYLCASSRISLAGYHFGPGTRLTVT.

The V call is TRBV9, the J call TRBJ2-3; 8 bases line up with TRBD1. From germline, CDR1 is SGDLS and CDR2 YYNGEE. The CDR3 has 15 residues. Trimming removed 0 bases from V and 3 bases from J; junction bases left unmatched: 3. The CDR3 protein is CASSVEQGETDTQYF. The CDR3 DNA is TGTGCCAGCAGCGTAGAACAGGGGGAGACAGATACGCAGTATTTT.

The chain links TRBV5-1 to TRBJ2-5; D is unclear. V lost 0 bases and J 5 bases, leaving 5 bases between the germline ends. Germline-derived CDR1 and CDR2 are SGHRS and YFSETQ. The CDR3 has 12 residues. Here the CDR3 DNA reads TGCGCCAGCAGCTTGGCCAGTGAGACCCAGTACTTC. It specifies CASSLASETQYF.

This sequence joins TRBV19 and TRBJ2-7, with 7 bases aligning to TRBD2. The CDR3 length is 14 residues. V was pared by 3 bases and J by 3 bases, with 5 bases of the junction left unmatched. The V gene's germline CDR1 is LNHDA and CDR2 SQIVND (reference sequence). CDR3 amino acids: CASSMRGMDYEQYF. DNA for the CDR3: TGTGCCAGTAGTATGCGGGGGATGGACTACGAGCAGTACTTC.

This clone has a handful of counts. V usage is TRBV28 and J usage is TRBJ1-1; a possible D gene is TRBD1 (5 bases). Looked up from germline, CDR1 is MDHEN and CDR2 is SYDVKM. V dropped 10 bases and J dropped 2 bases, with 17 bases sitting between them. The CDR3 loop spans 14 amino acids. CDR3 region: CATAGGALNTEAFF. In DNA form, the CDR3 reads TGTGCCACTGCTGGCGGGGCCCTAAACACTGAAGCTTTCTTT.

This clone has only one observation. The CDR3 DNA sequence: TGTGCCTGGAGTGTAAGGGGGGGAGGGATCTTCATGGGCACCGGGGAGCTGTTTTTT. Encoded protein: CAWSVRGGGIFMGTGELFF. This chain links TRBV30 with TRBJ2-2; possibly TRBD2 for D (7 bases). This CDR3 comprises 19 residues. Deletions cut 0 bases from V and 4 bases from J, with 24 bases between. Germline lookup yields CDR1 GTSNPN and CDR2 SVGIG (reference sequence).

The chain has TRBV7-2 and TRBJ1-1; 10 nucleotides match TRBD1. V lost 5 bases and J lost 13; bases outside the gene matches: 13. The CDR3 contains 14 residues. Per germline, CDR1 SGHTA and CDR2 FQGNSA. CDR3 DNA sequence: TGTGCCAGCAGCGTCCAAAGAGGGACAGGGGACGATTTCTTT. Protein: CASSVQRGTGDDFF.

The chain is built from TRBV9 and TRBJ1-1, with D perhaps matching TRBD1 (6 bases). Trimming left V 4 bases short and J 4 bases short, with 17 bases between. The germline V gene has CDR1 SGDLS and CDR2 YYNGEE. The CDR3 runs 15 residues. The DNA of the CDR3 is TGTGCCAGCAGCCCACGCGGGAGGGGGGCCACTGAAGCTTTCTTT. This translates into CASSPRGRGATEAFF.

This clone appeared a few times. The chain links TRBV7-2 to TRBJ2-1; D is unresolved. The CDR3 runs 11 residues. Germline assignment: CDR1 SGHTA and CDR2 FQGNSA. Trimming pared 1 base from V and 13 bases from J, leaving 8 bases between. This chain's CDR3 is CASSLGADQFF. CDR3 DNA sequence: TGTGCCAGCAGCTTAGGGGCAGACCAGTTCTTC.

To note about this clone: Germline and junction disagree at one end, which may indicate a read error. The V call is TRBV4-3, the J call TRBJ2-5; D is unclear. The CDR3 covers 13 residues. Germline CDR1 LGHNA, CDR2 YSLEER. The CDR3 region has the DNA TGCGCCAGCAGTCAAGGGATGGAGGAGACCCAGTACTTC. Protein product: CASSQGMEETQYF.

This clone was recorded once. J is TRBJ2-1 and V is TRBV6-6, with 9 nucleotides matching TRBD2. Germline V gene sequence: CDR1 MNHNY, CDR2 SVGAGI (reference sequence). The CDR3 is 15 residues long. V shed 2 bases, J shed 10 bases, and the junction held 9 bases outside the gene matches. For the CDR3, the DNA is TGTGCCAGCAGTTACGGTGCGGGAGGGGAGAAGGAGCAGTTCTTC. It yields the protein CASSYGAGGEKEQFF.

This clone was observed at least ten times. This chain joins TRBV13 and TRBJ2-5; the match to TRBD2 covers 10 bases. The V and J ends lost 6 bases and 5 bases, in that order; junction bases with no gene match: 9. CDR1 and CDR2 from the germline V gene are PRHDT and FYEKMQ (reference sequence). This CDR3 is built from 15 residues. CDR3 bases: TGTGCCAGCAGTACCGTCGGGACTAGCGAGGAGACCCAGTACTTC. Amino acid sequence: CASSTVGTSEETQYF.

This chain uses TRBV27 with TRBJ1-1; D is possibly TRBD1 (6 bases). Trimming stripped 0 bases from V and 3 bases from J, with 11 bases between. Germline lookup yields CDR1 MNHEY and CDR2 SMNVEV (reference sequence). The CDR3 loop spans 15 amino acids. The CDR3: CASSLSGTIDTEAFF. The CDR3 region has the DNA TGTGCCAGCAGTTTATCGGGGACAATAGACACTGAAGCTTTCTTT.

With regard to this clone: Different DNA sequences within this sample yield the same CDR3. The chain links TRBV5-1 to TRBJ2-7, with D perhaps TRBD2 (5 bases). Trimming took 0 bases from V and 1 from J, leaving 8 bases between them. The CDR3 consists of 14 residues. Germline CDR1 and CDR2: SGHRS and YFSETQ. The CDR3 DNA reads TGCGCCAGCAGCTTGGCCGGAGGTTCCTACGAGCAGTACTTC. Amino acid sequence: CASSLAGGSYEQYF.